This T cell receptor beta chain was documented in a study of T cell responses to AZD1222 COVID-19 vaccine. General observations from the study: The study sampled repertoires only after the peak T cell response.

The CDR3 length is 14 residues. Germline V gives CDR1 MNHEY, CDR2 SMNVEV (reference sequence). V shed 2 bases and J shed 6 bases, with 10 bases lying between them. This clone was seen just once. The target antigen is unknown. Libraries were prepared by immunoSEQ multiplex PCR; TCRdb keeps only in-frame clonotypes and omits some of them. The data hold about 120,000 clones, with about 90% observed a single time. V usage is TRBV27 and J usage is TRBJ2-2; D might be TRBD1 or TRBD2, each matching 7 bases. The sample was peripheral blood, taken on day 0 of AZD1222 vaccination. The source of this sequence is an adult in good health. Written as DNA, the CDR3 is TGTGCCAGCAGTTTACAGGGGGGGGCCGGGGAGCTGTTTTTT. Translation gives CASSLQGGAGELFF.